The 30 T cell receptor beta chains given below trace back to one sample, sequenced in a study of blood T cell repertoires in COVID-19. TCRdb keeps only in-frame clones here, not all; method: immunoSEQ multiplex PCR. The table shows about 220,000 clones, with around 80% occurring only once. Sequenced sample: peripheral blood. These receptors all come from a woman in her fifties or sixties who had recovered from COVID-19.

J is TRBJ1-1 and V is TRBV6-6; D uncertain. The CDR3 contains 12 residues. The germline V gene has CDR1 MNHNY and CDR2 SVGAGI (reference sequence). V lost 2 bases and J lost 5, with 6 bases in between. The CDR3 bases are TGTGCCAGCAGTTACGAGGAGACTGAAGCTTTCTTT. Its protein product is CASSYEETEAFF.

The chain employs TRBV24-1 and TRBJ2-2; tentative D call: TRBD1 (6 bases). The length of the CDR3 is 13 residues. Trimming pared 9 bases from V and 6 bases from J, leaving 13 bases between. The germline V gene encodes CDR1 KGHDR and CDR2 SFDVKD. The CDR3 sequence: CATSMGAAGELFF. DNA of the CDR3: TGTGCCACCTCAATGGGGGCCGCCGGGGAGCTGTTTTTT.

V is TRBV19 and J is TRBJ2-3; 8 bases are a match to TRBD2. This CDR3 has 13 amino acids. Germline CDR1 and CDR2: LNHDA and SQIVND (reference sequence). Unmatched junction bases numbered 3, after V lost 4 bases and J lost 6 bases. DNA for the CDR3: TGTGCCAGTAGTAGGACTAGCTTCGATACGCAGTATTTT. It translates to CASSRTSFDTQYF.

The DNA for the CDR3 is TGTGCCAGCAAGACGGGGGGAGAGACCCAGTACTTC. Protein sequence: CASKTGGETQYF. The chain has TRBV6-5 and TRBJ2-5; TRBD2 matches 7 bases. The V gene end was trimmed by 7 bases and the J gene end by 4 bases; junction bases not matched to a gene: 3. CDR1 and CDR2 from the germline V gene are MNHEY and SVGAGI. The CDR3 has 12 amino acids.

The chain joins TRBV5-1 to TRBJ2-5; 11 bases match TRBD2. CDR3 length: 17 residues. Trimming removed 5 bases from V and 1 base from J; junction bases left unmatched: 10. Germline assignment: CDR1 SGHRS and CDR2 YFSETQ. The CDR3, as DNA: TGCGCCAGCAGAGGTAGCGGGGGGGCCGGGGGCCAAGAGACCCAGTACTTC. It codes for CASRGSGGAGGQETQYF.

V gene TRBV5-4 combines with J gene TRBJ2-7, with a weak D call TRBD1 (6 bases). Trimming left V 4 bases short and J 0 bases short, with 11 bases between. The CDR3 sequence is 14 residues long. CDR1 SGHNT and CDR2 YYREEE come from the germline V gene (reference sequence). As DNA, the CDR3 is TGTGCCAGCAGCACAGGGCCCGGCTCCTACGAGCAGTACTTC. Amino acids: CASSTGPGSYEQYF.

V usage is TRBV4-2 and J usage is TRBJ2-3; TRBD2 aligns across 12 bases. V was pared by 3 bases and J by 2 bases, with 15 bases of the junction left unmatched. Germline assignment: CDR1 LGHNA and CDR2 YNFKEQ. The CDR3 is 20 amino acids. The CDR3 region is CASSHSNGLAGGVNTDTQYF. The CDR3 DNA reads as TGTGCCAGCAGCCACTCAAACGGTCTAGCGGGGGGGGTAAACACAGATACGCAGTATTTT.

The V gene is TRBV19, the J gene TRBJ2-5, with 9 bases matching TRBD1. This CDR3 is 16 amino acids long. CDR1 is LNHDA, CDR2 SQIVND, per germline (reference sequence). The J segment lost 5 bases and the V segment lost 7 bases, leaving 14 bases of the junction unmatched. The CDR3 spells CASTPGTGRYGETQYF. The CDR3 nucleotides read TGTGCCAGTACCCCAGGGACAGGGAGGTACGGGGAGACCCAGTACTTC.

V and J are TRBV25-1 and TRBJ1-1; 9 bases line up with TRBD1. The CDR3 totals 15 residues. Germline CDR1 MGHDK, CDR2 SYGVNS. V gave up 4 bases and J gave up 5 bases; unmatched junction bases: 8. The CDR3 bases are TGTGCCAGCAGTGCCTACAGGGGGCGCGGGACTGAAGCTTTCTTT. Translated: CASSAYRGRGTEAFF.

The V gene is TRBV4-1, the J gene TRBJ2-7; 10 bases are shared with TRBD2. Germline V gene sequence: CDR1 MGHRA, CDR2 YSYEKL. This CDR3 has 18 residues. V lost 3 bases and J lost 1; bases outside the gene matches: 12. The CDR3, as DNA: TGCGCCAGCAGCCAGGGCCAGCGGGGGGGCCGGCGATCCTACGAGCAGTACTTC. Translating gives CASSQGQRGGRRSYEQYF.

This sequence joins TRBV6-5 and TRBJ1-6, with TRBD1 matching 7 bases. This CDR3 is 13 amino acids long. V was clipped by 7 bases and J by 8 bases; unmatched bases: 5. The germline V gene has CDR1 MNHEY and CDR2 SVGAGI. This chain's CDR3 is CASNRDSDSPLHF. CDR3 coding DNA: TGTGCCAGCAACCGGGACAGCGATTCACCCCTCCACTTT.

The chain recombines TRBV5-1 with TRBJ1-1; a weak D match, TRBD1 (6 bases). Looked up from germline, CDR1 is SGHRS and CDR2 is YFSETQ. V lost 3 bases, J lost 0 bases, and 9 bases lay in between. The CDR3 sequence is 14 residues long. CDR3 loop: CASSSTGLNTEAFF. CDR3 nucleotide sequence: TGCGCCAGCAGCTCGACAGGCCTGAACACTGAAGCTTTCTTT.

This clone was seen a few times. The chain has TRBV7-8 and TRBJ1-2; a weak D match, TRBD1 (5 bases). Looked up from germline, CDR1 is SGHVS and CDR2 is FQNEAQ. V lost 5 bases and J lost 3, with 19 bases in between. CDR3 size: 16 residues. CDR3 protein: CASSANLGAQHYGYTF. The CDR3 DNA reads TGTGCCAGCAGCGCCAACCTAGGGGCTCAGCACTATGGCTACACCTTC.

V is TRBV2 and J is TRBJ1-2, with 12 bases lining up with TRBD1. CDR3 length: 14 amino acids. Germline V gives CDR1 SNHLY, CDR2 FYNNEI. V shed 6 bases, J shed 9 bases, and the junction held 8 bases outside the gene matches. CDR3 sequence reads: CASRTGTGGSRYTF. The CDR3 DNA sequence: TGTGCCAGCAGGACCGGGACAGGGGGCTCTCGCTACACCTTC.

This clone showed up just a few times. The rearrangement joins TRBV29-1 to TRBJ1-1; no clear D gene. Trimming removed 4 bases from V and 5 bases from J, with 14 bases in between. Germline V gene data show CDR1 as SQVTM and CDR2 as ANQGSEA. The CDR3 runs to 13 residues. CDR3 region: CSVASRTGTEAFF. In DNA, the CDR3 is TGCAGCGTTGCTTCAAGAACGGGGACTGAAGCTTTCTTT. Full variable domain (missing parts from reference TRBV29-1 and TRBJ1-1): SAVISQKPSRDICQRGTSLTIQCQVDSQVTMMFWYRQQPGQSLTLIATANQGSEATYESGFVIDKFPISRPNLTFSTLTVSNMSPEDSSIYLCSVASRTGTEAFFGQGTRLTVV.

The sample holds a few counts of this clone. The chain uses TRBV6-5 and TRBJ2-7; D unclear. V was cut by 2 bases and J by 2 bases, with 7 bases left in between. The germline V gene encodes CDR1 MNHEY and CDR2 SVGAGI. The CDR3 is 13 amino acids. The CDR3 sequence: CASSYGKTYEQYF. The CDR3 coding sequence is TGTGCCAGCAGTTACGGCAAAACCTACGAGCAGTACTTC.

V gene TRBV2 combines with J gene TRBJ2-3; TRBD2 matches 12 bases. The ends lost 6 bases at V and 6 bases at J; junction bases unmatched: 7. The CDR3 runs to 15 residues. The germline V gene encodes CDR1 SNHLY and CDR2 FYNNEI. The CDR3, as DNA: TGTGCCAGCAGATGGACTAGCGGGGCCGAGGATACGCAGTATTTT. Its translation: CASRWTSGAEDTQYF.

The chain recombines TRBV9 with TRBJ2-5; TRBD2 is a possible D gene (5 bases). Trimming stripped 4 bases from V and 7 bases from J, with 20 bases between. From germline, CDR1 is SGDLS and CDR2 YYNGEE. CDR3 length: 15 amino acids. In DNA, the CDR3 is TGTGCCAGCAGCTTGAACTCCGACGGGGAGCGGACCCAGTACTTC. As protein: CASSLNSDGERTQYF.

The chain links TRBV7-8 to TRBJ2-3, with D tentatively TRBD1 (8 bases). Looked up from germline, CDR1 is SGHVS and CDR2 is FQNEAQ. The CDR3 totals 18 residues. Between the trimmed V and J ends, which lost 3 bases and 0 bases, there was a span of 19 bases. For the CDR3, the DNA is TGTGCCAGCAGCTTTTCCCACAGGGGGGGGATAAGCACAGATACGCAGTATTTT. It is translated as CASSFSHRGGISTDTQYF.

V is TRBV5-6 and J is TRBJ1-2; the match to TRBD1 covers 9 bases. V shed 2 bases, J shed 0 bases, and the junction held 2 bases outside the gene matches. This CDR3 comprises 15 residues. CDR1 and CDR2 from the germline V gene are SGHDT and YYEEEE. The CDR3 DNA follows: TGTGCCAGCAGCTTACGGACAGGGGCTAACTATGGCTACACCTTC. Its protein is CASSLRTGANYGYTF.

The chain uses TRBV9 and TRBJ1-1; D unclear. CDR1 is SGDLS, CDR2 YYNGEE, per germline. The CDR3 contains 13 residues. The ends were cut back, 0 bases at V and 2 bases at J, with 5 bases in the middle. CDR3 nucleotides: TGTGCCAGCAGCGTAGTCAGAAACACTGAAGCTTTCTTT. It translates to CASSVVRNTEAFF.

There are a few counts of this clone. The chain links TRBV7-9 to TRBJ2-1, with a tentative D call TRBD1 (5 bases). V gave up 3 bases and J gave up 7 bases, with 25 bases separating them. The CDR3 covers 18 residues. Germline V gene sequence: CDR1 SEHNR, CDR2 FQNEAQ (reference sequence). CDR3 bases: TGTGCCAGCAGCTTGCCGGTTAGGCAGTGGGGCCTAGGTAATGAGCAGTTCTTC. Its translation: CASSLPVRQWGLGNEQFF. Full variable domain (remainder filled in from reference TRBV7-9 and TRBJ2-1): DTGVSQNPRHKITKRGQNVTFRCDPISEHNRLYWYRQTLGQGPEFLTYFQNEAQLEKSRLLSDRFSAERPKGSFSTLEIQRTEQGDSAMYLCASSLPVRQWGLGNEQFFGPGTRLTVL.

The V gene is TRBV5-1, the J gene TRBJ2-3; perhaps TRBD1 as D (5 bases). Germline loops: CDR1 SGHRS, CDR2 YFSETQ. The length of the CDR3 is 15 residues. The V and J ends lost 5 bases and 1 base respectively, with 14 bases between them. The CDR3 reads CASRLLQGGTDTQYF. In DNA, the CDR3 is TGCGCCAGCAGACTACTCCAGGGTGGCACAGATACGCAGTATTTT.

The V gene is TRBV6-8, the J gene TRBJ2-7; 9 nucleotides line up with TRBD1. Trimming took 2 bases from V and 6 from J; bases not matched to a gene: 8. CDR3 length equals 15 residues. Germline assignment: CDR1 MNHGY and CDR2 SAAAGT. CDR3 nucleotides: TGTGCCAGCAGTTACCCGGGACAGGGCGGTGGCGAGCAGTACTTC. The encoded protein is CASSYPGQGGGEQYF.

The chain combines TRBV30 with TRBJ1-1; possible D gene TRBD1, 6 bases. The CDR3 length is 13 residues. Per the germline V gene, CDR1 is GTSNPN and CDR2 is SVGIG (reference sequence). V was shortened by 5 bases and J by 4 bases, with 14 bases between the two germline ends. This chain's CDR3 is CAWGGGRATEAFF. CDR3 in DNA: TGTGCCTGGGGTGGGGGCAGGGCCACTGAAGCTTTCTTT.

The chain is built from TRBV12-3 or TRBV12-4 and TRBJ2-7; possibly TRBD2 for D (6 bases). The CDR3 is 13 residues long. Trimming stripped 6 bases from V and 4 bases from J, with 13 bases between. CDR3: CASSPNGGYEQYF. In DNA form, the CDR3 reads TGTGCCAGCAGCCCTAACGGGGGTTACGAGCAGTACTTC.

This clone was counted a single time. The genes are TRBV6-5 and TRBJ2-7, with 11 nucleotides matching TRBD2. V dropped 7 bases and J dropped 7; count of bases not matched to a gene: 6. Germline-derived CDR1 and CDR2 are MNHEY and SVGAGI. The CDR3 contains 13 residues. CDR3 in amino acids: CASIAGGPFEQYF. The CDR3 nucleotides read TGTGCCAGCATAGCGGGGGGGCCATTTGAGCAGTACTTC.

The chain recombines TRBV7-2 with TRBJ1-2; D not certain. CDR3 length: 16 residues. Deletions cut 3 bases from V and 5 bases from J, with 19 bases between. CDR1 is SGHTA, CDR2 FQGNSA, per germline. CDR3: CASSLGYRLSDYGYTF. The CDR3 DNA follows: TGTGCCAGCAGCTTGGGGTACAGACTATCGGATTATGGCTACACCTTC.

The chain couples TRBV6-5 to TRBJ1-2; D is uncertain. The germline gives CDR1 MNHEY, CDR2 SVGAGI. CDR3 length equals 15 residues. V was pared by 9 bases and J by 5 bases, with 22 bases between. CDR3: CASSVMLPSLYGYTF. The CDR3 nucleotides are TGTGCCAGTTCGGTTATGTTGCCGTCTCTATATGGCTACACCTTC.

This clone was counted once. This chain uses TRBV7-3 with TRBJ2-7; D might be TRBD2 (6 bases). The germline V and J ends were trimmed by 1 base and 3 bases, with 7 bases remaining between them. Germline lookup yields CDR1 SGHTA and CDR2 FQGTGA. The CDR3 sequence is 13 residues long. The CDR3 sequence: CASSLSGDYEQYF. In DNA form, the CDR3 reads TGTGCCAGCAGCTTAAGCGGGGACTACGAGCAGTACTTC.